This T cell receptor (beta chain) was sequenced for a study of T cell repertoires in cytomegalovirus infection. Study summary: Well-studied HLA-B-restricted CMV epitopes were used in the study alongside recently identified HLA-C-restricted ones. Carrying CMV and the relevant HLA type showed in public TCR beta signatures. Study-wide findings and caveats: Within the response measured ex vivo, HLA-C-restricted CMV-specific TCR beta clonotypes were dominant.

Ten or more counts support this clonotype. Its matching antigen is unknown. TCRdb fed the reads into MiXCR, producing one record per CDR3 protein. The sample shows about 830,000 distinct CDR3 sequences, over 25% of them seen only once. The germline gives CDR1 MNHNS, CDR2 SASEGT. The CDR3 consists of 15 residues. V was clipped by 6 bases and J by 3 bases, with 18 bases between them. The chain joins TRBV6-1 to TRBJ2-7; TRBD1 is a possible D gene (5 bases). The clonotype comes from a human donor in good health (CMV status not recorded). Some clones in this sample may be carry-over from other donors' samples. The sample here was cultured CD8+ T cells from PBMCs, taken from culture after CMV antigen stimulation. The CDR3 sequence: CASSTYLTASYEQYV. The CDR3 DNA reads TGTGCCAGCAGCACCTATCTGACAGCTAGCTACGAGCAGTACGTC.